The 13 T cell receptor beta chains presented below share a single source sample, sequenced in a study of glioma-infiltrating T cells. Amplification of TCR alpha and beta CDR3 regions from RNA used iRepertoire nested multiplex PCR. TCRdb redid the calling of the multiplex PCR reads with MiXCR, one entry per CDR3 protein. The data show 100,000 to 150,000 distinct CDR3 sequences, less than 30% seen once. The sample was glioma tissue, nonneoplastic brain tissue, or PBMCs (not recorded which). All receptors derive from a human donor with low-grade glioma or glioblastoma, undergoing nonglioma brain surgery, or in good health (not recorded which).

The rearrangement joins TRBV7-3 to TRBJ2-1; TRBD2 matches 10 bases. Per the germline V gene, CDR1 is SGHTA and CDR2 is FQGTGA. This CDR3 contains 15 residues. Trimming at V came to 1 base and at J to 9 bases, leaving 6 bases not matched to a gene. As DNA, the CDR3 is TGTGCCAGCAGCTTAATCCTAGCGGGAGTTCGTGAGCAGTTCTTC. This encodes CASSLILAGVREQFF.

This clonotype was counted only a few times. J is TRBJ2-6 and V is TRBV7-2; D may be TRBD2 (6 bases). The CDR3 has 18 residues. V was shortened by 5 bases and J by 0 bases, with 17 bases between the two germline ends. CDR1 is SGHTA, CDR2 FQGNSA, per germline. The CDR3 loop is CASSPNRDSGSGANVLTF. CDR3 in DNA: TGTGCCAGCAGCCCCAACCGGGACTCGGGCTCTGGGGCCAACGTCCTGACTTTC.

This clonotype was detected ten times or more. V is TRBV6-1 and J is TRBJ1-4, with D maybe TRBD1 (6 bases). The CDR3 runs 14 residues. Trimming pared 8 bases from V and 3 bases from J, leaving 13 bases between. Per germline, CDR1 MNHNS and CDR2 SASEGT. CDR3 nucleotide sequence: TGTGCCAGCGCATGGGACACGGCTAATGAAAAACTGTTTTTT. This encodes CASAWDTANEKLFF.

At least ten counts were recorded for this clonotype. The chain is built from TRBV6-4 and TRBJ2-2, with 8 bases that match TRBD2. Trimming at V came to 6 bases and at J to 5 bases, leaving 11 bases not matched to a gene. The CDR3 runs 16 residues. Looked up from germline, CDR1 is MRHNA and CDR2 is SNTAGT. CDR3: CASRHAAGEGTGELFF. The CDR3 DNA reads TGTGCCAGCAGACATGCAGCGGGAGAAGGGACCGGGGAGCTGTTTTTT.

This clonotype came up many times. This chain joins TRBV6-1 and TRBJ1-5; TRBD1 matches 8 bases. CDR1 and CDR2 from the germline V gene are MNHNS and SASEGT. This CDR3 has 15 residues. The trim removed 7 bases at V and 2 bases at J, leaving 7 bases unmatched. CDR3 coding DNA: TGTGCCAGCACCAGACAGGGGTTGCGCAATCAGCCCCAGCATTTT. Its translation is CASTRQGLRNQPQHF.

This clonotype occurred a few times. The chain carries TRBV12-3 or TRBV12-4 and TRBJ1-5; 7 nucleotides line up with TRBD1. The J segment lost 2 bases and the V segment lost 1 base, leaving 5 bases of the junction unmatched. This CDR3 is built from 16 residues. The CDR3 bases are TGTGCCAGCAGTTTAGAAGCGGGGACAGGCAATCAGCCCCAGCATTTT. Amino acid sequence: CASSLEAGTGNQPQHF.

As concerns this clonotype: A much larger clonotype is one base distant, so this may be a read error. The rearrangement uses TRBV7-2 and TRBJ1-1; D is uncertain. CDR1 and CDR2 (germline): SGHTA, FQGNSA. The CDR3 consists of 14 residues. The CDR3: CATGSKEMNTEVFF. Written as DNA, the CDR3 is TGTGCCACCGGGTCCAAGGAAATGAACACTGAAGTTTTCTTT. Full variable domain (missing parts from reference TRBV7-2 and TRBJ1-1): GAGVSQSPSNKVTEKGKDVELRCDPISGHTALYWYRQSLGQGLEFLIYFQGNSAPDKSGLPSDRFSAERTGGSVSTLTIQRTQQEDSAVYLCATGSKEMNTEVFFGQGTRLTVV.

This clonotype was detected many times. The CDR3 loop reads CASSTRAAGNTIYF. The CDR3 DNA reads TGTGCCAGCAGCACAAGGGCGGCTGGAAACACCATATATTTT. The V gene is TRBV7-6, the J gene TRBJ1-3; the D is unclear. Germline-derived CDR1 and CDR2 are SGHVS and FNYEAQ. V lost 5 bases and J 2 bases, leaving 10 bases between the germline ends. CDR3 length equals 14 residues.

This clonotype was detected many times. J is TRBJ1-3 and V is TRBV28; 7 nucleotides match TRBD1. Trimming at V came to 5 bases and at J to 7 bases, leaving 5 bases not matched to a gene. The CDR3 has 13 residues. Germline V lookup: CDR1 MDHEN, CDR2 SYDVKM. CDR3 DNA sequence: TGTGCCAGCAGTCCAGACAGGGCTAACACCATATATTTT. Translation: CASSPDRANTIYF.

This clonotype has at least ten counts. In nucleotides, the CDR3 is TGTGCCACATCGACAGGGGATCACAATGAGCAGTTCTTC. It is translated as CATSTGDHNEQFF. J is TRBJ2-1 and V is TRBV19; 8 bases are a match to TRBD1. V shed 10 bases, J shed 5 bases, and the junction held 7 bases outside the gene matches. The CDR3 spans 13 residues. The V gene's germline CDR1 is LNHDA and CDR2 SQIVND (reference sequence).

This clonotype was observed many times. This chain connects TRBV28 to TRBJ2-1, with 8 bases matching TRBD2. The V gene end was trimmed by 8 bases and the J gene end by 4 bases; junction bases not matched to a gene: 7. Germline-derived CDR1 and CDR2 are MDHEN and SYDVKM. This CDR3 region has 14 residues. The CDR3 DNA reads TGTGCCAGCGCTTCGGGGGGGGCATACAATGAGCAGTTCTTC. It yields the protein CASASGGAYNEQFF.

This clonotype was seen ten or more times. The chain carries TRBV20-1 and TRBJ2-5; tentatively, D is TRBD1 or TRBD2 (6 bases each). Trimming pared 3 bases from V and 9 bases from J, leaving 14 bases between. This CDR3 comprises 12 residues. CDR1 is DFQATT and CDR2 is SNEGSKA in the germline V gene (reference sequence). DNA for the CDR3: TGCAGTGCTAGGGAGGGGGAGTGGGCCCAGTACTTC. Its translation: CSAREGEWAQYF.

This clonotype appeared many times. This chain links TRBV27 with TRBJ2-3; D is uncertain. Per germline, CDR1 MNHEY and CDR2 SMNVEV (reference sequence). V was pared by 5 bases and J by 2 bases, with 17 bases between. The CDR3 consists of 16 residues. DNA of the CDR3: TGTGCCAGCAGTCTCTCGGACCGCCACTTCACAGATACGCAGTATTTT. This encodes CASSLSDRHFTDTQYF.